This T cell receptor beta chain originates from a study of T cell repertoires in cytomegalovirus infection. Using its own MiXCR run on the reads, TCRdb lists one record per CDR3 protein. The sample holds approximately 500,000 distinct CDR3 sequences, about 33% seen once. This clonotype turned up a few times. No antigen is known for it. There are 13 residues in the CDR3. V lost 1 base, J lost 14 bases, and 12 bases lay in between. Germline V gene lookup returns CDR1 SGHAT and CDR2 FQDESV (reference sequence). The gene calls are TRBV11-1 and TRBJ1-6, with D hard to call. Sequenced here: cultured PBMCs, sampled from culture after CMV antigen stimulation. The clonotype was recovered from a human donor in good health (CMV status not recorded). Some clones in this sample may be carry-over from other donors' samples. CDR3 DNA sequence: TGTGCCAGCAGCTTAGAACGGGATAAAGCCCTCCACTTT. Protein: CASSLERDKALHF.